This TCR beta chain emerged from a study of T cell responses to AZD1222 COVID-19 vaccine. Study outcomes and limitations: Reports indicate that nearly half of spike-specific TCRs are directed at unmutated variant regions.

A note on this clone: No antigen is known for it.

Germline values: CDR1 MDHEN, CDR2 SYDVKM. CDR3 length: 14 amino acids. Trimming took 4 bases from V and 7 from J; bases not matched to a gene: 4. TCRdb's copy holds only in-frame clones and misses some; the assay was immunoSEQ multiplex PCR. The sample lists roughly 70,000 clones, around nine tenths occurring once. The sequence was obtained from an adult who received the MenACWY meningococcal vaccine as a control. The sequencing used peripheral blood, collected 28 days after the second dose of the MenACWY control vaccine. The chain couples TRBV28 to TRBJ1-4; 9 nucleotides match TRBD1. CDR3 coding DNA: TGTGCCAGCAGTTCCGGACAGGGGTTTGAAAAACTGTTTTTT. Translating gives CASSSGQGFEKLFF.